A single sample gave rise to the 17 T cell receptor beta chains below, sequenced in a study of blood T cell repertoires in COVID-19 (dated by TCRdb to the early 2020s). The library was prepared using the immunoSEQ multiplex PCR assay. TCRdb took this table from immuneACCESS and kept in-frame rearrangements with V and J called. Such tables lack part of the clones; where checked against another copy, unresolved V genes explain under half of the gap, and the rest is unexplained. The sample has approximately 190,000 clones on record, around 76% of them singletons. The ten largest clones capture 7.8% of the sample. Sequences were obtained from peripheral blood. All receptors derive from an older woman with COVID-19, enrolled during active disease.

This clone appeared a single time. The chain combines TRBV28 with TRBJ2-1; TRBD2 matches 8 bases. Germline V gives CDR1 MDHEN, CDR2 SYDVKM. V lost 5 bases and J lost 6; bases outside the gene matches: 6. The length of the CDR3 is 14 residues. CDR3 residues: CASSPGGPPNEQFF. The CDR3 region has the DNA TGTGCCAGCAGTCCGGGGGGGCCGCCCAATGAGCAGTTCTTC.

This chain uses TRBV7-9 with TRBJ2-1; maybe TRBD2 (5 bases). The CDR3 consists of 16 residues. Germline values: CDR1 SEHNR, CDR2 FQNEAQ (reference sequence). V lost 4 bases, J lost 12 bases, and 25 bases lay in between. DNA of the CDR3: TGTGCCAGCAGCTCCAGCCCTAGCTCTGTCCGCTTGTCGCAGTTCTTC. Its translation: CASSSSPSSVRLSQFF.

The genes are TRBV7-6 and TRBJ2-2; 7 nucleotides match TRBD2. The CDR3 is made up of 16 amino acids. V shed 5 bases and J 6 bases; nucleotides not matched to a gene: 12. Germline assignment: CDR1 SGHVS and CDR2 FNYEAQ. The CDR3 region is CASSPEGRGGAGELFF. CDR3 DNA: TGTGCCAGCAGCCCAGAGGGGAGGGGAGGGGCCGGGGAGCTGTTTTTT.

The V gene is TRBV6-5, the J gene TRBJ2-1, with 10 bases that match TRBD2. The CDR3 loop spans 15 amino acids. Trimming at V came to 8 bases and at J to 6 bases, leaving 10 bases not matched to a gene. Germline values: CDR1 MNHEY, CDR2 SVGAGI. CDR3 region: CASGSLAGVSNEQFF. CDR3 DNA sequence: TGTGCCAGCGGATCCCTAGCGGGAGTCTCCAATGAGCAGTTCTTC.

The genes are TRBV4-3 and TRBJ1-2, with D uncertain. V lost 4 bases to trimming and J lost 1 base, with 10 bases between them. The CDR3 length is 14 residues. From germline, CDR1 is LGHNA and CDR2 YSLEER. This chain's CDR3 is CASSPPDFNYGYTF. CDR3 DNA: TGCGCCAGCAGCCCACCCGACTTTAACTATGGCTACACCTTC.

This clone has only a few counts. This chain links TRBV5-1 with TRBJ2-3, with a tentative D call TRBD2 (7 bases). Germline-derived CDR1 and CDR2 are SGHRS and YFSETQ. The CDR3 is 16 residues long. Trimming took off 1 base at V and 1 base at J, with 13 bases between the two ends. DNA for the CDR3: TGCGCCAGCAGCTTGATTCCGGGGGGCCGCACAGATACGCAGTATTTT. Protein sequence: CASSLIPGGRTDTQYF.

A word on this clone: This sample includes further DNA sequences coding for the same CDR3. This chain joins TRBV7-3 and TRBJ2-3, with 12 bases that match TRBD2. The V and J ends lost 5 bases and 0 bases, in that order; junction bases with no gene match: 0. The CDR3 is 15 amino acids. From germline, CDR1 is SGHTA and CDR2 FQGTGA. CDR3: CASSLAGGSTDTQYF. The CDR3 bases are TGTGCCAGCAGCCTAGCGGGAGGGAGCACAGATACGCAGTATTTT.

V usage is TRBV2 and J usage is TRBJ2-7; D is undetermined. The CDR3 runs to 13 residues. Trimming shortened V by 3 bases and J by 6 bases, and 12 bases separated the two germline ends. The germline V gene has CDR1 SNHLY and CDR2 FYNNEI. As DNA, the CDR3 is TGTGCCAGCAGTGAGTCGCGGTCCGGCGAGCAGTACTTC. Its protein product is CASSESRSGEQYF.

The chain joins TRBV9 to TRBJ1-1; tentative D call: TRBD1 (5 bases). This CDR3 contains 15 residues. In germline, CDR1 is SGDLS, CDR2 YYNGEE. Trimming shortened V by 7 bases and J by 1 base, and 17 bases separated the two germline ends. This CDR3 reads CASSPGGRRNTEAFF. CDR3 DNA sequence: TGTGCCAGCTCCCCCGGGGGACGGCGGAACACTGAAGCTTTCTTT.

The V call is TRBV30, the J call TRBJ2-3, with D perhaps matching TRBD1 (6 bases). This CDR3 comprises 12 residues. V was shortened by 5 bases and J by 10 bases, with 16 bases between the two germline ends. Germline V gene data show CDR1 as GTSNPN and CDR2 as SVGIG (reference sequence). CDR3 sequence reads: CAWGKRQASQYF. The CDR3 region has the DNA TGTGCCTGGGGGAAGAGACAGGCTTCGCAGTATTTT. The whole variable domain, filled in from reference TRBV30 and TRBJ2-3, reads SQTIHQWPATLVQPVGSPLSLECTVEGTSNPNLYWYRQAAGRGLQLLFYSVGIGQISSEVPQNLSASRPQDRQFILSSKKLLLSDSGFYLCAWGKRQASQYFGPGTRLTVL.

The V call is TRBV7-2, the J call TRBJ1-5; D possibly corresponds to TRBD1 (5 bases). The germline CDR1 and CDR2 sequences are SGHTA and FQGNSA. Deletions cut 4 bases from V and 2 bases from J, with 12 bases between. This CDR3 contains 15 residues. CDR3 protein: CASSSTVPGNQPQHF. The DNA for the CDR3 is TGTGCCAGCAGCTCGACAGTACCCGGCAATCAGCCCCAGCATTTT.

This chain joins TRBV5-5 and TRBJ1-4; D is unresolved. The CDR3 runs 12 residues. V was clipped by 4 bases and J by 8 bases, with 9 bases between them. Germline values: CDR1 SGHKS, CDR2 YYEKEE (reference sequence). As DNA, the CDR3 is TGTGCCAGCAGCGGTAGAGAAGAAAAACTGTTTTTT. Protein: CASSGREEKLFF.

The rearrangement joins TRBV9 to TRBJ1-5, with D possibly matching TRBD1 (6 bases). The V end lost 3 bases, the J end lost 2 bases, and 9 bases lay between the germline ends. The CDR3 length is 14 residues. The germline CDR1 and CDR2 sequences are SGDLS and YYNGEE. The CDR3, as DNA: TGTGCCAGCAGCGCACAGGGCGGCAATCAGCCCCAGCATTTT. This codes for CASSAQGGNQPQHF.

The chain has TRBV12-5 and TRBJ2-2, with a weak D call TRBD1 (6 bases). Trimming took off 6 bases at V and 2 bases at J, with 16 bases between the two ends. The CDR3 totals 16 residues. Per the germline V gene, CDR1 is LGHNT and CDR2 is FRNRAP. The CDR3 spells CASGNPTGINTGELFF. The CDR3 DNA sequence: TGTGCTAGTGGGAACCCGACAGGCATCAACACCGGGGAGCTGTTTTTT.

CDR3 sequence reads: CASNSGQGRTETQYF. CDR3 nucleotide sequence: TGTGCCAGCAACTCCGGACAGGGTAGGACAGAGACCCAGTACTTC. The V and J genes are TRBV7-2 and TRBJ2-5, with 8 bases that match TRBD1. The germline V gene encodes CDR1 SGHTA and CDR2 FQGNSA. There are 15 residues in the CDR3. The junction had 11 bases not matched to a gene; V was cut back by 7 bases and J by 4 bases.

The rearrangement links TRBV28 to TRBJ2-3; 7 bases fit TRBD2. Germline V gene lookup returns CDR1 MDHEN and CDR2 SYDVKM. The CDR3 length is 16 residues. The V and J ends lost 4 bases and 0 bases, in that order; junction bases with no gene match: 7. The CDR3 DNA follows: TGTGCCAGCAGTTCACCAACGACTAGCAGCACAGATACGCAGTATTTT. It is translated as CASSSPTTSSTDTQYF.

This chain uses TRBV10-3 with TRBJ2-7, with 10 bases aligning to TRBD1. The CDR3 spans 14 residues. V lost 7 bases and J lost 4; bases outside the gene matches: 7. Germline CDR1 and CDR2: ENHRY and SYGVKD. CDR3 DNA: TGTGCCATCACCCCGGACAGGGGGAATTACGAGCAGTACTTC. This encodes CAITPDRGNYEQYF.